One sample yielded the 20 T cell receptor beta chains listed below, sequenced in a study of T cells in Graves' hyperthyroidism and ophthalmopathy. The CDR3 regions of TCR beta were amplified from RNA transcripts. An initial round of RT-PCR targeting the TCR CDR3 relied on the HTBI primer set. MiXCR, applied by TCRdb to the multiplex PCR reads, yields one record per CDR3 protein. The repertoire holds a few hundred thousand distinct CDR3 sequences, about a sixth seen once, with 15% to 20% in the top ten. The sequenced sample was blood. The receptors here all came from a woman between 18 and 30 years old with Graves' ophthalmopathy.

This clonotype was observed many times. The chain links TRBV7-6 to TRBJ2-5; either TRBD1 or TRBD2 may supply D (6 bases each). CDR1 SGHVS and CDR2 FNYEAQ come from the germline V gene. V was shortened by 1 base and J by 5 bases, with 11 bases between the two germline ends. This CDR3 has 14 residues. Written as DNA, the CDR3 is TGTGCCAGCAGCTTAGGGGGGGCCGAGGAGACCCAGTACTTC. It specifies CASSLGGAEETQYF.

This chain connects TRBV7-8 to TRBJ2-2, with TRBD2 as a possible D gene (5 bases). Trimming left V 2 bases short and J 0 bases short, with 25 bases between. Germline CDR1 reads SGHVS; CDR2 reads FQNEAQ. The CDR3 is made up of 21 amino acids. The CDR3 protein is CASSLSARADLKFANTGELFF. The DNA of the CDR3 is TGTGCCAGCAGCTTATCGGCTAGAGCGGACCTTAAGTTCGCGAACACCGGGGAGCTGTTTTTT.

This clonotype was counted between two and nine times. The chain joins TRBV2 to TRBJ2-7, with 8 bases matching TRBD2. In germline, CDR1 is SNHLY, CDR2 FYNNEI. V lost 3 bases, J lost 3 bases, and 4 bases stayed unmatched. This CDR3 is 14 amino acids long. The CDR3 spells CASSDIAGNYEQYF. The CDR3 DNA reads TGTGCCAGCAGTGATATAGCGGGGAACTACGAGCAGTACTTC.

In its sample, this clonotype was seen many times. The chain joins TRBV28 to TRBJ1-4; possibly TRBD1 for D (6 bases). The CDR3 runs 11 residues. From germline, CDR1 is MDHEN and CDR2 SYDVKM. V was clipped by 8 bases and J by 7 bases, with 8 bases between them. The DNA of the CDR3 is TGTGCCAGCCAAGGGGGTGAAAAACTGTTTTTT. The encoded protein is CASQGGEKLFF.

In this sample, this clonotype turned up many times. Here the CDR3 DNA reads TGTGCCAGCAAACTAAGACTGCAGGGGGCATTGGACGAGCAGTACTTC. This codes for CASKLRLQGALDEQYF. The chain is built from TRBV2 and TRBJ2-7, with 8 bases that match TRBD1. Germline assignment: CDR1 SNHLY and CDR2 FYNNEI. The CDR3 totals 16 residues. V shed 7 bases, J shed 5 bases, and the junction held 16 bases outside the gene matches.

In this sample, this clonotype turned up a few times. The chain uses TRBV6-1 and TRBJ2-7, with 8 bases lining up with TRBD1. Germline lookup yields CDR1 MNHNS and CDR2 SASEGT. Unmatched junction bases numbered 7, after V lost 6 bases and J lost 0 bases. The CDR3 spans 15 residues. The CDR3 DNA reads as TGTGCCAGCAGAATTGAGACAGGGGTCTCCTACGAGCAGTACTTC. Protein product: CASRIETGVSYEQYF.

This clonotype has at least ten counts. The V call is TRBV5-1, the J call TRBJ1-5; D is uncertain. V lost 2 bases and J lost 7, with 19 bases in between. Germline V lookup: CDR1 SGHRS, CDR2 YFSETQ. The CDR3 length is 16 residues. CDR3 nucleotides: TGCGCCAGCAGCTTAGACCGGGCCCGTGTGTGGCAGCCCCAGCATTTT. It specifies CASSLDRARVWQPQHF.

This clonotype has more than one count but fewer than ten. The V gene is TRBV28, the J gene TRBJ2-5, with D hard to call. CDR3 length: 14 amino acids. The V end was cut by 6 bases, the J end by 5 bases, with 16 bases between. Germline V gene data show CDR1 as MDHEN and CDR2 as SYDVKM. The CDR3 sequence is CASSERLPKETQYF. The CDR3 DNA sequence: TGTGCCAGCAGCGAGAGACTGCCGAAGGAGACCCAGTACTTC.

The chain uses TRBV7-3 and TRBJ2-1; D uncertain. Germline CDR1 is SGHTA and CDR2 is FQGTGA. V was pared by 2 bases and J by 9 bases, with 14 bases between. The CDR3 sequence is 14 residues long. CDR3 region: CASSLSSDIGEQFF. DNA of the CDR3: TGTGCCAGCAGCTTATCAAGTGACATTGGTGAGCAGTTCTTC.

The chain uses TRBV29-1 and TRBJ1-5; a possible D gene is TRBD1 (5 bases). Per the germline V gene, CDR1 is SQVTM and CDR2 is ANQGSEA. V shed 7 bases and J shed 8 bases, with 18 bases lying between them. The CDR3 contains 13 residues. CDR3 residues: CSAEVNGGEPQHF. CDR3 nucleotide sequence: TGCAGCGCGGAGGTTAATGGGGGAGAGCCCCAGCATTTT.

This clonotype was counted only a few times. The CDR3 DNA reads TGTGCCATCAGTGAGTCGAAGGGTCTACACATTCAGTACTTC. The encoded protein is CAISESKGLHIQYF. The chain carries TRBV10-3 and TRBJ2-4; D is uncertain. Germline V gives CDR1 ENHRY, CDR2 SYGVKD. With 0 bases removed from V and 8 bases from J, the gap between germline ends came to 11 bases. The length of the CDR3 is 14 residues.

This clonotype has a handful of counts. The J gene is TRBJ2-1, the V gene TRBV7-2; TRBD2 agrees at 7 bases. The CDR3 runs to 12 residues. Looked up from germline, CDR1 is SGHTA and CDR2 is FQGNSA. The V gene end was trimmed by 5 bases and the J gene end by 11 bases; junction bases not matched to a gene: 6. The CDR3 DNA follows: TGTGCCAGCAGCATCCTAGCGGAGAAGCAGTTCTTC. Its translation: CASSILAEKQFF.

The chain carries TRBV30 and TRBJ1-1; tentative D call: TRBD1 (6 bases). CDR3 length: 13 amino acids. Looked up from germline, CDR1 is GTSNPN and CDR2 is SVGIG (reference sequence). The V and J ends lost 3 bases and 3 bases respectively, with 11 bases between them. CDR3 nucleotides: TGTGCCTGGAGCAAGGGGGGGGACACTGAAGCTTTCTTT. Protein sequence: CAWSKGGDTEAFF. Full variable domain (remainder filled in from reference TRBV30 and TRBJ1-1): SQTIHQWPATLVQPVGSPLSLECTVEGTSNPNLYWYRQAAGRGLQLLFYSVGIGQISSEVPQNLSASRPQDRQFILSSKKLLLSDSGFYLCAWSKGGDTEAFFGQGTRLTVV.

The V gene is TRBV27, the J gene TRBJ2-7; 7 bases align to TRBD1. Germline trimming cut 4 bases from V and 4 bases from J; bases unmatched to any gene: 16. The germline gives CDR1 MNHEY, CDR2 SMNVEV (reference sequence). CDR3 length equals 17 residues. The CDR3 bases are TGTGCCAGCAGTTCCTACCCGGTTCGACAGGGCCCATACGAGCAGTACTTC. Translating gives CASSSYPVRQGPYEQYF.

The chain joins TRBV28 to TRBJ1-2; 8 nucleotides line up with TRBD1. CDR3 size: 15 residues. Germline V gene sequence: CDR1 MDHEN, CDR2 SYDVKM. The V segment lost 0 bases and the J segment 4 bases; nucleotides outside the gene matches: 4. DNA of the CDR3: TGTGCCAGCAGTTTATGGGACAGGGATTCCTATGGCTACACCTTC. As protein: CASSLWDRDSYGYTF.

This clonotype was seen at least ten times. V gene TRBV28 combines with J gene TRBJ1-5; 9 bases fit TRBD1. The germline V gene encodes CDR1 MDHEN and CDR2 SYDVKM. The CDR3 runs to 16 residues. V trimming: 1 base; J trimming: 6 bases; junction bases outside the gene matches: 7. CDR3 sequence: CASSLFGDRDAQPQHF. CDR3 DNA: TGTGCCAGCAGTTTATTCGGGGACAGGGACGCTCAGCCCCAGCATTTT.

There are a few counts of this clonotype. V usage is TRBV19 and J usage is TRBJ2-2, with no clear D. This CDR3 spans 15 amino acids. Looked up from germline, CDR1 is LNHDA and CDR2 is SQIVND (reference sequence). V dropped 4 bases and J dropped 4 bases, with 13 bases sitting between them. Here the CDR3 reads CASSSGGLSTGELFF. The CDR3 coding sequence is TGTGCCAGTAGTAGCGGCGGCCTCTCCACCGGGGAGCTGTTTTTT.

The DNA of the CDR3 is TGTGCCAGCAGTTTGGAGGGGCCCGGGAGCTACACCTTC. Translating it yields CASSLEGPGSYTF. J is TRBJ1-2 and V is TRBV27; a possible D gene is TRBD1 (5 bases). Looked up from germline, CDR1 is MNHEY and CDR2 is SMNVEV (reference sequence). The V gene lost 3 bases and the J gene lost 9 bases, with 14 bases spanning the gap. This CDR3 has 13 amino acids.

This clonotype was seen at least ten times. This sequence joins TRBV28 and TRBJ1-3; D is ambiguous. Germline CDR1 is MDHEN and CDR2 is SYDVKM. V dropped 4 bases and J dropped 0 bases, with 7 bases sitting between them. There are 14 residues in the CDR3. CDR3 nucleotides: TGTGCCAGCAGTTCATTCCACTCTGGAAACACCATATATTTT. Protein: CASSSFHSGNTIYF.

This clonotype was recorded a few times. J is TRBJ1-5 and V is TRBV12-5; no reliable D call. Trimming removed 2 bases from V and 7 bases from J, with 9 bases in between. The CDR3 spans 13 residues. The germline V gene encodes CDR1 LGHNT and CDR2 FRNRAP. CDR3 sequence (DNA): TGTGCTAGTGGTTTGTCCCCTGACCAGCCCCAGCATTTT. Translation gives CASGLSPDQPQHF.